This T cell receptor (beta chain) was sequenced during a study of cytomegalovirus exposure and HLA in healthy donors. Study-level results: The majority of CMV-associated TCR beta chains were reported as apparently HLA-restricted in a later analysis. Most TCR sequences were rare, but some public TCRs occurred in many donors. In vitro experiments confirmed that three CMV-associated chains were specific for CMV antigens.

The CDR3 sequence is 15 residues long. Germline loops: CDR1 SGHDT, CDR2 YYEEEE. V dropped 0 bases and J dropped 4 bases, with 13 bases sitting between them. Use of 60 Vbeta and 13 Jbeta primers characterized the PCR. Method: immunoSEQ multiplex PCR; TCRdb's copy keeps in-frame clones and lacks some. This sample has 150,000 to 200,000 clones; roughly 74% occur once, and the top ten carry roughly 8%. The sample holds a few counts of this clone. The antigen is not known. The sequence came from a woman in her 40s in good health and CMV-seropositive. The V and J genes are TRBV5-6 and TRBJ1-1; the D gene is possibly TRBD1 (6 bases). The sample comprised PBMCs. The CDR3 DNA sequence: TGTGCCAGCAGCTTGGCGGCAGGGGCTAGCACTGAAGCTTTCTTT. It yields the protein CASSLAAGASTEAFF.